This T cell receptor beta chain appears in the sequencing data of a study of shared clonotypes between healthy human individuals. Overall study results and limits: Genetic and exposure-history diversity was limited by the small donor number.

With respect to this clone: Its cognate antigen is unknown.

Cells designated naive CD8 were CD45RO-negative and were positively selected for CCR7, with terminally differentiated effector memory CD45RA+ cells excluded. Assay used: immunoSEQ multiplex PCR; TCRdb lists only in-frame clones, some missing. The sample lists over 2 million clones, 85% to 95% occurring once. Material for sequencing was naive CD8+ T cells sorted from blood. The TCR was taken from a man in his late teens or twenties in good health.

CDR3 residues: CASSFSGDTYEQYF. The CDR3 region has the DNA TGTGCCAGCAGTTTCTCAGGGGATACCTACGAGCAGTACTTC. This sequence joins TRBV28 and TRBJ2-7; D might be TRBD1 (6 bases). V dropped 3 bases and J dropped 2 bases, with 11 bases sitting between them. The CDR3 sequence is 14 residues long. The germline gives CDR1 MDHEN, CDR2 SYDVKM.